Listed here is a single T cell receptor (beta chain). Its matching antigen is unknown. V was pared by 2 bases and J by 6 bases, with 7 bases of the junction left unmatched. From germline, CDR1 is SGHRS and CDR2 YFSETQ. The CDR3 length is 16 residues. The data belong to a study of pediatric ulcerative colitis. Study outcomes and limitations: This repertoire reflects total lymphocytes rather than subpopulations like regulatory T cells. A couple of patients had blood samples with substantially reduced template counts. Blood-rectal clonal overlap within each person was significantly higher in ulcerative colitis patients than controls.

The method was immunoSEQ multiplex PCR; TCRdb's version includes in-frame clones alone and lacks a portion of them. The sample records about 36,000 clones, 75% to 90% being singletons. The chain uses TRBV5-1 and TRBJ2-1, with 11 bases lining up with TRBD2. The clonotype originates from a girl aged 10-17 years with moderate ulcerative colitis. Sequenced material: blood. The CDR3, as DNA: TGCGCCAGCAGCTTTCGGACTAGCGGGCCTCCCAATGAGCAGTTCTTC. Protein: CASSFRTSGPPNEQFF.